Listed below are T cell receptor beta chains from one sample, sequenced in a study of T cells in Graves' hyperthyroidism and ophthalmopathy. One entry per CDR3 protein, called by TCRdb with MiXCR from the multiplex PCR reads. The sample records around 390,000 distinct CDR3 sequences, more than 12% being singletons. Sequenced: blood. These receptors originate from a woman in her 30s with Graves' ophthalmopathy. The CDR3 runs from the conserved cysteine through the conserved F or W. Each record gives: V gene, clone size, J gene, D gene, CDR3 DNA, CDR3 protein. The D gene is left open where the match is weak. Only some rows state a clone size, as once, few, many or a class for expanded clones.

>TRBV20-1|many|TRBJ2-7|TRBD1
TGCAGTGCTAGAGCTCCGTCGACAGGGTCCCTCTACGAGCAGTACTTC
CSARAPSTGSLYEQYF
>TRBV9|NA|TRBJ2-4|NA
TGTGCCAGCAGCGTTGGGATTTTGGGTACCTCGGCCAAAAACATTCAGTACTTC
CASSVGILGTSAKNIQYF
>TRBV20-1|once|TRBJ1-5|TRBD1
TGCAGTGCTAGAGATCATCACAGGGGTTTCGCAAGGCAGGCCCAGCATTTT
CSARDHHRGFARQAQHF
>TRBV20-1|NA|TRBJ1-3|NA
TGCAGTGCTAGAGGGGTGGACTCAGTAAACACCATATATTTT
CSARGVDSVNTIYF
>TRBV7-2|many|TRBJ2-2|NA
TGTGCCAGCAGCTTAGGGGGGCGCGGGAGTTTCGGGGAGCTGTTTTTT
CASSLGGRGSFGELFF
>TRBV27|few|TRBJ2-7|NA
TGTGCCACCCGGGACGGAACTCTTTCCTACGAGCAGTACTTC
CATRDGTLSYEQYF
>TRBV20-1|many|TRBJ1-1|NA
TGCAGTGCTAGGAGGAACACTGAAGCTTTCTTT
CSARRNTEAFF
>TRBV5-8|NA|TRBJ1-3|NA
TGTGCCAGCAGTCTCCAAATCAGGGGCTCTGGAAACACCATATATTTT
CASSLQIRGSGNTIYF
>TRBV28|many|TRBJ1-2|TRBD1
TGTGCCAGCAGCGGACAGGTTGTGGGGAAAAACTATGGCTACACCTTC
CASSGQVVGKNYGYTF
>TRBV11-2|many|TRBJ1-5|NA
TGTGCCAGCAGCTTAGATAGGGTCACCAGCGGCAATCAGCCCCAGCATTTT
CASSLDRVTSGNQPQHF
>TRBV18|many|TRBJ1-2|TRBD1
TGTGCCAGCTCACCAAGGGGACAGCGAGTTGCTAACTATGGCTACACCTTC
CASSPRGQRVANYGYTF
>TRBV28|many|TRBJ1-2|NA
TGTGCCAGCAGTTTAGCAGGGCTATTTAACTATGGCTACACCTTC
CASSLAGLFNYGYTF
>TRBV20-1|many|TRBJ1-4|TRBD1
TGCAGTGCTAGTAAGGGATTGGGCGGGACAGCTAATGAAAAACTGTTTTTT
CSASKGLGGTANEKLFF
>TRBV12-3/TRBV12-4|many|TRBJ2-3|NA
TGTGCCAGCAGTCCCTTAGCAGGGGGGACCACAGATACGCAGTATTTT
CASSPLAGGTTDTQYF
>TRBV7-9|many|TRBJ2-2|NA
TGTGCCAGCAGCGCGAGGGGACTGGGGACAACCGGGGAGCTGTTTTTT
CASSARGLGTTGELFF
>TRBV28|many|TRBJ2-5|NA
TGTGCCAGCAGTTTAGGGGACAAAACTCAAGAGACCCAGTACTTC
CASSLGDKTQETQYF
>TRBV19|NA|TRBJ2-7|NA
TGTGCCAGTAGTATAGTACCGGATCCGTCCTACGAGCAGTACTTC
CASSIVPDPSYEQYF
>TRBV20-1|few|TRBJ2-2|NA
TGCAGTGCTAGTGGGACTGGGACCGGGGAGCTGTTTTTT
CSASGTGTGELFF
>TRBV9|few|TRBJ2-5|TRBD2
TGTGCCAGCAGCGTAGAGGCTAGCGGGGTCTCTGAGACCCAGTACTTC
CASSVEASGVSETQYF
>TRBV5-6|many|TRBJ2-1|NA
TGTGCCAGCAGCTTGGTTTGGAATGAGCAGTTCTTC
CASSLVWNEQFF
>TRBV25-1|few|TRBJ2-1|TRBD1
TGTGCCAGCAGTGTTCTATCCGGGACAGATGACTACAATGAGCAGTTCTTC
CASSVLSGTDDYNEQFF
>TRBV20-1|many|TRBJ1-5|TRBD1
TGCAGTGCTAGAGATCGGAACAGGGGGCGGGTCAATCAGCCCCAGCATTTT
CSARDRNRGRVNQPQHF
>TRBV7-9|many|TRBJ2-3|NA
TGTGCCAGCAGCGCGGGACAGTCTTGGGATACGCAGTATTTT
CASSAGQSWDTQYF
>TRBV19|NA|TRBJ1-1|NA
TGTGCCAGTAGTATAGCGGGTACGGCTGAAGCTTTCTTT
CASSIAGTAEAFF
>TRBV27|NA|TRBJ2-7|NA
TGTGCCAGCGGCATGGACGGGAACTCCTACGAGCAGTACTTC
CASGMDGNSYEQYF
>TRBV30|many|TRBJ2-7|NA
TGTGCCTGGGGGCCACAGGGAGGAATGTACGAGCAGTACTTC
CAWGPQGGMYEQYF
>TRBV6-2/TRBV6-3|many|TRBJ1-5|TRBD1
TGTGCCAGCACCGGGACAGGCTTCGGCAATCAGCCCCAGCATTTT
CASTGTGFGNQPQHF
>TRBV12-3/TRBV12-4|many|TRBJ1-4|NA
TGTGCCAGCAGTTTCAGGAGGGGGACTAATGAAAAACTGTTTTTT
CASSFRRGTNEKLFF
>TRBV12-3/TRBV12-4|many|TRBJ2-1|TRBD2
TGTGCCAGCAGGGAGTACGGGGGGTCTGGGCATGAGCAGTTCTTC
CASREYGGSGHEQFF
>TRBV12-3/TRBV12-4|NA|TRBJ1-4|TRBD1
TGTGCCAGCAGCTCACACACTCTTAACAGGGGCCGAAATGAAAAACTGTTTTTT
CASSSHTLNRGRNEKLFF
>TRBV28|NA|TRBJ2-2|NA
TGTGCCAGCAGTGCATACCCGGGACGTAGGGAATCGGTCACCGGGGAGCTGTTTTTT
CASSAYPGRRESVTGELFF
>TRBV11-3|many|TRBJ2-4|NA
TGTGCCAGCAGCTTAGATCCGGGGAAGGGTTTGTACATTCAGTACTTC
CASSLDPGKGLYIQYF
>TRBV20-1|many|TRBJ2-5|NA
TGCAGTGCTAGAGATCTTATTCAGGAGGGCATCAGGGGGATGGGGCAAGAGACCCAGTACTTC
CSARDLIQEGIRGMGQETQYF
>TRBV12-3/TRBV12-4|NA|TRBJ2-3|NA
TGTGCCAGCAGTGACCCGGCGCCAGATACGCAGTATTTT
CASSDPAPDTQYF
>TRBV5-6|NA|TRBJ2-3|NA
TGTGCCAGCAGTTTACTAGCTAATCCAGATACGCAGTATTTT
CASSLLANPDTQYF
>TRBV28|many|TRBJ2-1|NA
TGTGCCAGCAGTTTAGCCCTTGACAGGTTGACTAATGAGCAGTTCTTC
CASSLALDRLTNEQFF
>TRBV20-1|many|TRBJ2-2|TRBD2
TGCAGTGCTAGGGGACTAGCGGGGGGGAGGAACACCGGGGAGCTGTTTTTT
CSARGLAGGRNTGELFF
>TRBV3-1|many|TRBJ1-1|TRBD1
TGTGCCAGCAGCCAAGATAGGACAGGGGCATTAAACACTGAAGCTTTCTTT
CASSQDRTGALNTEAFF
>TRBV19|many|TRBJ1-1|NA
TGTGCCAAACAGGGAAGGACTGAAGCTTTCTTT
CAKQGRTEAFF
>TRBV2|many|TRBJ2-3|NA
TGTGCCAGCACGGTGGCCCTTGGGGCAGATACGCAGTATTTT
CASTVALGADTQYF
>TRBV29-1|many|TRBJ2-1|TRBD2
TGCAGCGGTCTCGGACTAGCGGGGGGAAGTGAGCAGTTCTTC
CSGLGLAGGSEQFF
>TRBV3-1|many|TRBJ2-5|TRBD2
TGTGCCAGCAGGATGACGGAGCGGGGGTCCGCGGAGACCCAGTACTTC
CASRMTERGSAETQYF
>TRBV2|many|TRBJ2-7|TRBD2
TGTGCCAGCTCGGATTTGGCGGGGGGCTACGAGCAGTACTTC
CASSDLAGGYEQYF
>TRBV6-1|many|TRBJ1-1|TRBD1
TGTGCCAGCAGTGAAGGGTGGGACAGTGAAGCTTTCTTT
CASSEGWDSEAFF
>TRBV6-1|NA|TRBJ1-5|TRBD1
TGTGCCAGCAGCCGTGCCACCGACAGGGGGCTAGGAAGCAATCAGCCCCAGCATTTT
CASSRATDRGLGSNQPQHF
>TRBV5-1|many|TRBJ1-2|NA
TGCGCCAGCAGCTTGGAGGCAGGGTCGAAAGCTAACTATGGCTACACCTTC
CASSLEAGSKANYGYTF
>TRBV19|NA|TRBJ2-1|NA
TGTGCCAGTAGTACATGGTTAGAGCCCTACAATGAGCAGTTCTTC
CASSTWLEPYNEQFF
>TRBV27|many|TRBJ2-2|NA
TGTGCCAGCAGTTTCGGGACGAACACCGGGGAGCTGTTTTTT
CASSFGTNTGELFF
>TRBV12-3/TRBV12-4|NA|TRBJ1-4|NA
TGTGCCAGCAGTTTAAAGAACAGGATTGATGAAAAACTGTTTTTT
CASSLKNRIDEKLFF
>TRBV6-1|NA|TRBJ2-1|NA
TGTGCGAGGAGGCCCCTCCTGTTGGGTGAGCAGTTCTTC
CARRPLLLGEQFF
>TRBV20-1|NA|TRBJ2-3|TRBD1
TGCAGTGCTAGCCGGACAGGGGAGAGCACAGATACGCAGTATTTT
CSASRTGESTDTQYF
>TRBV12-3/TRBV12-4|few|TRBJ2-2|NA
TGTGCCACCAACGCCCAGGGGATCGGGGAGCTGTTTTTT
CATNAQGIGELFF
>TRBV28|many|TRBJ1-3|TRBD1
TGTGCCAGCAGTTTGAGTGGGACAGACCTTGGAAACACCATATATTTT
CASSLSGTDLGNTIYF